Listed below are T cell receptor beta chains from one sample, sequenced in a study of T cell repertoires in cytomegalovirus infection. Each CDR3 protein is one row after TCRdb ran MiXCR on the reads. The sample shows 200,000 to 250,000 distinct CDR3 sequences, 35% to 40% of them seen only once. The antigens for these receptors are not known. Sequencing used CD8+ T cells from cultured PBMCs, obtained from culture after CMV antigen stimulation. Receptors originate from a human donor in good health (CMV status not recorded). Some clones in this sample may be carry-over from other donors' samples. Both conserved end residues are part of each CDR3. A D gene is named only where the DNA matches it firmly. Expanded clones get a size class; other rows say once, few or many, or leave the size out.

d_call,clone_size,j_call,v_call,cdr3_aa,cdr3_nt
NA,NA,TRBJ1-6,TRBV23-1,CASRPWGMGSPLHF,TGCGCCAGCCGGCCGTGGGGGATGGGTTCACCCCTCCACTTT
NA,NA,TRBJ2-7,TRBV28,CASSLKGAEQYF,TGTGCCAGCAGTTTAAAGGGAGCCGAGCAGTACTTC
TRBD2,NA,TRBJ2-5,TRBV12-3/TRBV12-4,CASSATSVKETQYF,TGTGCCAGCAGTGCAACTAGCGTAAAAGAGACCCAGTACTTC
NA,few,TRBJ2-6,TRBV7-3,CASSRENSGANVLTF,TGTGCCAGCAGCCGGGAAAACTCTGGGGCCAACGTCCTGACTTTC
TRBD2,few,TRBJ2-1,TRBV12-5,CASGLGTSGGYNEQFF,TGTGCTAGTGGTTTGGGGACTAGCGGGGGCTACAATGAGCAGTTCTTC
NA,NA,TRBJ2-1,TRBV5-5,CASAQSRNVQFF,TGTGCCAGCGCACAAAGTAGAAATGTGCAGTTCTTC
NA,NA,TRBJ1-1,TRBV25-1,CASSPNALFTEAFF,TGTGCCAGCAGCCCCAATGCGCTGTTTACTGAAGCTTTCTTT
TRBD1,few,TRBJ1-2,TRBV27,CASSPSTGGNYGYTF,TGTGCCAGCAGTCCGTCGACAGGGGGCAATTATGGCTACACCTTC
NA,few,TRBJ1-1,TRBV30,CAWIVGTGVGAFF,TGTGCCTGGATCGTGGGAACAGGAGTGGGTGCTTTCTTT
NA,NA,TRBJ2-5,TRBV9,CASSVYGGQETQYF,TGTGCCAGCAGCGTCTACGGGGGACAAGAGACCCAGTACTTC
NA,NA,TRBJ2-3,TRBV18,CASSPPTGPARAQYF,TGTGCCAGCTCACCACCGACGGGACCTGCCCGGGCGCAGTATTTT
NA,NA,TRBJ1-3,TRBV20-1,CSARDRRQGFGNTIYF,TGCAGTGCTAGAGATCGACGCCAGGGCTTTGGAAACACCATATATTTT
TRBD2,many,TRBJ2-1,TRBV4-1,CASSQGSGEGHEQFF,TGCGCCAGCAGCCAAGGATCGGGGGAGGGCCATGAGCAGTTCTTC
NA,few,TRBJ2-2,TRBV12-3/TRBV12-4,CASSLVVQTGELFF,TGTGCCAGCAGTTTAGTGGTCCAGACCGGGGAGCTGTTTTTT
NA,few,TRBJ2-7,TRBV27,CASSLSPTRGYSEQYF,TGTGCCAGCAGTTTATCGCCCACGAGGGGTTATAGCGAGCAGTACTTC
NA,NA,TRBJ2-2,TRBV28,CASTWGTGELFF,TGTGCCAGCACCTGGGGTACCGGGGAGCTGTTTTTT
NA,NA,TRBJ1-5,TRBV5-1,CASSFTGLSNQPQHF,TGCGCCAGCAGCTTTACAGGGCTCAGCAATCAGCCCCAGCATTTT
TRBD2,NA,TRBJ2-1,TRBV27,CASTSRLAGVAFF,TGTGCCAGCACTTCTCGGCTAGCGGGGGTGGCGTTCTTC
NA,NA,TRBJ1-5,TRBV7-8,CASSPYSRASNQPQHF,TGTGCCAGCAGCCCTTACTCGCGTGCTAGCAATCAGCCCCAGCATTTT
NA,NA,TRBJ2-7,TRBV18,CASSLRTDYEQYF,TGTGCCAGCTCACTTCGGACAGACTACGAGCAGTACTTC
TRBD2,NA,TRBJ2-3,TRBV11-2,CASSSLLAGAPSRTDTQYF,TGTGCCAGCAGCTCCCTCCTAGCGGGGGCCCCGAGCCGCACAGATACGCAGTATTTT
NA,NA,TRBJ2-5,TRBV19,CASSNTVEEGETQYF,TGTGCCAGTAGTAACACTGTGGAGGAGGGGGAGACCCAGTACTTC
TRBD2,few,TRBJ2-1,TRBV7-8,CASSLGLAGAIPNEQFF,TGTGCCAGCAGCTTAGGACTAGCGGGGGCCATACCCAATGAGCAGTTCTTC
TRBD1,few,TRBJ1-5,TRBV7-9,CASSLGGQASNQPQHF,TGTGCCAGCAGCTTAGGCGGACAGGCGAGCAATCAGCCCCAGCATTTT
TRBD1,few,TRBJ1-4,TRBV7-9,CASSSRDRGPTSNEKLFF,TGTGCCAGCAGCTCTCGGGACAGGGGGCCAACGTCTAATGAAAAACTGTTTTTT
NA,NA,TRBJ2-2,TRBV7-3,CASSLIPRQKNTGELFF,TGTGCCAGCAGCTTAATTCCCAGGCAAAAAAACACCGGGGAGCTGTTTTTT
NA,NA,TRBJ1-5,TRBV5-8,CASSLGWDVNQPQHF,TGTGCCAGCAGCTTGGGGTGGGACGTCAATCAGCCCCAGCATTTT
NA,NA,TRBJ2-1,TRBV7-8,CASTLSSYNEQFF,TGTGCCAGCACCCTGAGCTCCTACAATGAGCAGTTCTTC
NA,few,TRBJ1-1,TRBV28,CASSLGEGSTEAFF,TGTGCCAGCAGTTTAGGGGAGGGGAGCACTGAAGCTTTCTTT
TRBD2,few,TRBJ2-1,TRBV28,CASSSGTSGPPYNEQFF,TGTGCCAGCAGTTCGGGGACTAGCGGACCTCCCTACAATGAGCAGTTCTTC
NA,once,TRBJ1-3,TRBV27,CASTPDRSSGNTIYF,TGTGCCAGCACCCCAGACAGGTCCTCTGGAAACACCATATATTTT
NA,NA,TRBJ2-1,TRBV15,CATSRVGDLDDNEQFF,TGTGCCACCAGCAGAGTCGGGGATCTGGATGACAATGAGCAGTTCTTC
TRBD2,many,TRBJ2-1,TRBV7-8,CASSLGGTYNEQFF,TGTGCCAGCAGCTTGGGAGGGACCTACAATGAGCAGTTCTTC
TRBD1,NA,TRBJ2-7,TRBV7-8,CASSLEGQGGYEQYF,TGTGCCAGCAGCTTAGAAGGACAGGGTGGGTACGAGCAGTACTTC
NA,few,TRBJ2-1,TRBV27,CASSLLGLRNEQFF,TGTGCCAGCAGTTTACTAGGGCTGCGTAATGAGCAGTTCTTC
NA,NA,TRBJ1-5,TRBV27,CASSLTVVLSNQPKHF,TGTGCCAGCAGTTTAACGGTAGTCCTTAGCAATCAGCCCAAGCATTTT
NA,once,TRBJ1-5,TRBV9,CASSVGGGFNQPQHF,TGTGCCAGCAGCGTAGGCGGCGGGTTCAATCAGCCCCAGCATTTT
TRBD1,few,TRBJ2-5,TRBV6-2/TRBV6-3,CASSYSGQAYQETQYF,TGTGCCAGCAGTTACTCGGGACAGGCGTACCAAGAGACCCAGTACTTC
NA,few,TRBJ2-2,TRBV2,CASSEDRDSRLFF,TGTGCCAGCAGTGAAGATCGGGATAGCAGGCTGTTTTTT
NA,NA,TRBJ1-4,TRBV15,CATSRSRELFF,TGTGCCACCAGCAGATCAAGGGAACTGTTTTTT
TRBD1,NA,TRBJ2-7,TRBV9,CASSETGTGIYEQYF,TGTGCCAGCAGCGAGACTGGGACAGGGATTTACGAGCAGTACTTC
NA,NA,TRBJ2-2,TRBV4-1,CASSLRMQTRGFGELFF,TGCGCCAGCAGCCTACGGATGCAAACTAGAGGATTCGGGGAGCTGTTTTTT
NA,NA,TRBJ1-1,TRBV5-5,CASTGGVNEAFF,TGTGCCAGCACCGGAGGGGTAAATGAAGCTTTCTTT
TRBD2,few,TRBJ2-1,TRBV12-3/TRBV12-4,CASRPLAGSYNEQFF,TGTGCCAGCAGGCCCCTAGCGGGATCCTACAATGAGCAGTTCTTC
NA,once,TRBJ1-1,TRBV18,CASSPSPYSLKTEAFF,TGTGCAAGCTCACCTTCTCCCTACAGTTTGAAAACTGAAGCTTTCTTT
TRBD2,many,TRBJ2-1,TRBV7-2,CASSSRTSGRSSYNEQFF,TGTGCCAGCAGCTCAAGGACTAGCGGGAGAAGCTCCTACAATGAGCAGTTCTTC
NA,few,TRBJ2-1,TRBV19,CASSMPLSGRDTYNEQFF,TGTGCCAGTAGTATGCCCCTTTCGGGACGGGACACTTACAATGAGCAGTTCTTC
NA,NA,TRBJ2-2,TRBV28,CASSSINRGANTGELFF,TGTGCCAGCAGTTCTATTAATCGGGGGGCCAACACCGGGGAGCTGTTTTTT
NA,few,TRBJ1-1,TRBV2,CASSASIIPEAFF,TGTGCCAGCAGTGCCAGTATTATCCCTGAAGCTTTCTTT
NA,NA,TRBJ2-4,TRBV12-5,CASGFVMPRLEGLAKNIQYF,TGTGCTAGTGGTTTCGTCATGCCCCGCCTGGAGGGGTTAGCCAAAAACATTCAGTACTTC
TRBD2,few,TRBJ2-1,TRBV4-1,CASSQEGGGRLDEQFF,TGCGCCAGCAGCCAAGAAGGTGGCGGGAGGTTGGATGAGCAGTTCTTC
NA,NA,TRBJ2-3,TRBV28,CASSSHAPAGSSTDTQYF,TGTGCCAGCAGTTCCCATGCCCCGGCGGGGTCTAGCACAGATACGCAGTATTTT
NA,few,TRBJ2-3,TRBV7-3,CASSRSGSSTDTQYF,TGTGCCAGCAGCCGGAGCGGTTCTAGCACAGATACGCAGTATTTT
TRBD2,few,TRBJ2-1,TRBV11-2,CASSSPRGGGYNEQFF,TGTGCCAGCAGCTCCCCCCGGGGCGGGGGGTACAATGAGCAGTTCTTC
NA,few,TRBJ1-5,TRBV6-8,CATALNGQGPSNQPQHF,TGTGCCACCGCACTCAACGGGCAGGGTCCTAGCAATCAGCCCCAGCATTTT